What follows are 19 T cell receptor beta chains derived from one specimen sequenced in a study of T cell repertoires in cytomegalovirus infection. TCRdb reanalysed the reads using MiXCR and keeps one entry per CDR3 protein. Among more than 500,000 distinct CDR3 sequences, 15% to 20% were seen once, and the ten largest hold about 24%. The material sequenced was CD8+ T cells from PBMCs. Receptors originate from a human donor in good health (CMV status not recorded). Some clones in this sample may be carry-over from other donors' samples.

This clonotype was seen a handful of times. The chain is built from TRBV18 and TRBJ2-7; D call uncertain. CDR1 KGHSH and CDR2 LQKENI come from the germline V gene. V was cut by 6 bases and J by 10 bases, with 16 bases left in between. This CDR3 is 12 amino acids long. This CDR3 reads CASSRGPTGQYF. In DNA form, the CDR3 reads TGTGCCAGCTCGCGCGGACCGACCGGACAGTACTTC.

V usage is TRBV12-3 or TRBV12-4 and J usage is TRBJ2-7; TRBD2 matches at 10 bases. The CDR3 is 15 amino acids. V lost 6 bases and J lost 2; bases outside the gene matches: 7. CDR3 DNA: TGTGCCAGCAGGCTAGGAGCGGGGGGGACCTACGAGCAGTACTTC. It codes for CASRLGAGGTYEQYF.

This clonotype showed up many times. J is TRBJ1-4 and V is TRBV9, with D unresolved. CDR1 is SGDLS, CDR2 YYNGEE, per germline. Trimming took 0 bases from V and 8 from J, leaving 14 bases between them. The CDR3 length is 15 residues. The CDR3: CASSVEPGRAEKLFF. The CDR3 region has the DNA TGTGCCAGCAGCGTAGAGCCAGGCCGCGCCGAAAAACTGTTTTTT.

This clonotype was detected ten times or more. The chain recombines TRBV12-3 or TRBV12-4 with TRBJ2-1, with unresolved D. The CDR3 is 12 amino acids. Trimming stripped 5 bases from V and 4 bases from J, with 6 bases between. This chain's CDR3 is CASSTEYNEQFF. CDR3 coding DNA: TGTGCCAGCAGTACAGAGTACAATGAGCAGTTCTTC.

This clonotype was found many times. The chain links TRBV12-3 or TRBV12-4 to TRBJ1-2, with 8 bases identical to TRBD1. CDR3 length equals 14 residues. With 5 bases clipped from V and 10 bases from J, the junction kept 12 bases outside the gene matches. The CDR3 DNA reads TGTGCCAGCAGTCTAACCGGGACAGGTCTACCCTACACCTTC. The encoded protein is CASSLTGTGLPYTF.

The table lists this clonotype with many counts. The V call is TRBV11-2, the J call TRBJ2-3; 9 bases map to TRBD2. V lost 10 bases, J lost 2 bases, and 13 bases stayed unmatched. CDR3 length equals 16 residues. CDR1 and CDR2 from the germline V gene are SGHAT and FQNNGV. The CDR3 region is CATSTGTSSFTDTQYF. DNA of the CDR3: TGTGCCACCTCGACGGGGACTAGCAGTTTCACAGATACGCAGTATTTT. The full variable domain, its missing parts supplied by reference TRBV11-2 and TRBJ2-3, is EAGVAQSPRYKIIEKRQSVAFWCNPISGHATLYWYQQILGQGPKLLIQFQNNGVVDDSQLPKDRFSAERLKGVDSTLKIQPAKLEDSAVYLCATSTGTSSFTDTQYFGPGTRLTVL.

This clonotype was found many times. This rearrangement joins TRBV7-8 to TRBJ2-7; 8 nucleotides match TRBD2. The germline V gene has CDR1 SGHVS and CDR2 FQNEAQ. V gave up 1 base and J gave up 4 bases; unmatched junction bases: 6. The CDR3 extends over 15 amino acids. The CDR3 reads CASSLVSPGGYEQYF. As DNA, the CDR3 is TGTGCCAGCAGCTTAGTTTCCCCGGGAGGGTACGAGCAGTACTTC. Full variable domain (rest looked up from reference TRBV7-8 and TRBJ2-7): GAGVSQSPRYKVAKRGQDVALRCDPISGHVSLFWYQQALGQGPEFLTYFQNEAQLDKSGLPSDRFFAERPEGSVSTLKIQRTQQEDSAVYLCASSLVSPGGYEQYFGPGTRLTVT.

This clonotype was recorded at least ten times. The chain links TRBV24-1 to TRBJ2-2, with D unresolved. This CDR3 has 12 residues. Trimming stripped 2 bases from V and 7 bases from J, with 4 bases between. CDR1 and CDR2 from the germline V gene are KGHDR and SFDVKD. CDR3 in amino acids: CATSDSGGELFF. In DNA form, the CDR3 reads TGTGCCACCAGTGATTCCGGCGGGGAGCTGTTTTTT.

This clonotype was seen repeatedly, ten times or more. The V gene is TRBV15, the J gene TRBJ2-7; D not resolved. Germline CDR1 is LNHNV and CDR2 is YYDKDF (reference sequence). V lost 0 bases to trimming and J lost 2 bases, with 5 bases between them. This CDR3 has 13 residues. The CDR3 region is CATSRDTAYEQYF. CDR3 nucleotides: TGTGCCACCAGCAGAGATACCGCCTACGAGCAGTACTTC.

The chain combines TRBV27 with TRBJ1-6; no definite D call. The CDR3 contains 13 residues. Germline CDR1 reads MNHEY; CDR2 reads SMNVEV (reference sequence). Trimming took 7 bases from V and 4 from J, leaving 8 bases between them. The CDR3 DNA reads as TGTGCCAGCACCCGGCAATATAATTCACCCCTCCACTTT. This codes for CASTRQYNSPLHF.

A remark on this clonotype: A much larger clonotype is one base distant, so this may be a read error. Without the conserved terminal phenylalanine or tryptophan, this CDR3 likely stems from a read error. Here the CDR3 DNA reads TGTGCCAGCAGCGACCTTCTGTTCAGCTCTGGGGCCAACGTCCTGACTTTA. Protein sequence: CASSDLLFSSGANVLTL. The rearrangement links TRBV27 to TRBJ2-6; D gene unclear. V was shortened by 6 bases and J by 0 bases, with 15 bases between the two germline ends. Germline CDR1 MNHEY, CDR2 SMNVEV (reference sequence). The CDR3 runs to 17 residues.

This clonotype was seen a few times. CDR3: CASSSGTAGYNEQFF. The DNA for the CDR3 is TGTGCCAGCAGCTCGGGGACGGCAGGATACAATGAGCAGTTCTTC. This chain uses TRBV11-3 with TRBJ2-1; TRBD1 or TRBD2 may be the D gene (5 bases each). V lost 4 bases to trimming and J lost 4 bases, with 14 bases between them. The CDR3 has 15 residues. Germline CDR1 is SGHNT and CDR2 is YENEEA.

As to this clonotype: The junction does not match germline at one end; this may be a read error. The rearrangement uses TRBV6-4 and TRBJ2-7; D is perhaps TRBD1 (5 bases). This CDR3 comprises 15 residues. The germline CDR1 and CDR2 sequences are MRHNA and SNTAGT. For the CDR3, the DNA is TGTGCCAGAAGTGACTCTCACCAGGGTGCCTACGAGCAGTACTTC. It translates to CARSDSHQGAYEQYF.

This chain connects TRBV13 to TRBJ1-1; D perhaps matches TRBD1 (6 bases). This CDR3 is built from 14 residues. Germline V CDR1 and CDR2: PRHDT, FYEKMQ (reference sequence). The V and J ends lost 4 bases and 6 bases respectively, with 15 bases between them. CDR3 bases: TGTGCCAGCAGCTCCCGAGACAGGAGTTCTGAAGCTTTCTTT. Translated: CASSSRDRSSEAFF.

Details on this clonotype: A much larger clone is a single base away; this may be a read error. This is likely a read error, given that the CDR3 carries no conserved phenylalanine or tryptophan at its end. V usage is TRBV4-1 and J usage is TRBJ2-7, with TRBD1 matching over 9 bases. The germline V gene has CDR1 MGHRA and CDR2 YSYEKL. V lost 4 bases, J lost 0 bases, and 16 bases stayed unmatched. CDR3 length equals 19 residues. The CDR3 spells CASSLAGTGKVGSSYEQYL. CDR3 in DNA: TGCGCCAGCAGCCTTGCCGGGACAGGGAAAGTGGGTAGCTCCTACGAGCAGTACTTA.

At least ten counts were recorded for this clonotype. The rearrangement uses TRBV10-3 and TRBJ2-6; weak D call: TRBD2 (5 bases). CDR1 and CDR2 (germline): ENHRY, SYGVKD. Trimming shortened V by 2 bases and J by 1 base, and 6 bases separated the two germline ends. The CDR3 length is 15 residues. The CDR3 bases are TGTGCCATCAGTGAGGGGGAGTCTGGGGCCAACGTCCTGACTTTC. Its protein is CAISEGESGANVLTF.

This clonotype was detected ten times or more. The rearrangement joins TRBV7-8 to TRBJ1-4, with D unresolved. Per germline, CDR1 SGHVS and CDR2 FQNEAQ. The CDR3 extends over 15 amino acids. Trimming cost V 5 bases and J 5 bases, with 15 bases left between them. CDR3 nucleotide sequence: TGTGCCAGCAGCCTCTCGTGGAGGTTAAATGAAAAACTGTTTTTT. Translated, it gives CASSLSWRLNEKLFF.

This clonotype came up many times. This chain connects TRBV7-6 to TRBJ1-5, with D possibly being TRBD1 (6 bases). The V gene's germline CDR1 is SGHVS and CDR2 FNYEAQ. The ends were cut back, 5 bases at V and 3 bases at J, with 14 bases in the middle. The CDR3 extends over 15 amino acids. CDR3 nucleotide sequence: TGTGCCAGCAGCCCTGGAGGGGGTCCCAATCAGCCCCAGCATTTT. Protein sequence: CASSPGGGPNQPQHF.

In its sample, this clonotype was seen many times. The CDR3 DNA reads TGTGCCAGCAGTGAAATCTCCCATGGGACAGACTGGGAAGAGACCCAGTACTTC. This gives the protein CASSEISHGTDWEETQYF. The chain links TRBV6-1 to TRBJ2-5; TRBD1 agrees at 7 bases. V was pared by 2 bases and J by 3 bases, with 15 bases of the junction left unmatched. The CDR3 extends over 18 amino acids. Germline CDR1 and CDR2: MNHNS and SASEGT.